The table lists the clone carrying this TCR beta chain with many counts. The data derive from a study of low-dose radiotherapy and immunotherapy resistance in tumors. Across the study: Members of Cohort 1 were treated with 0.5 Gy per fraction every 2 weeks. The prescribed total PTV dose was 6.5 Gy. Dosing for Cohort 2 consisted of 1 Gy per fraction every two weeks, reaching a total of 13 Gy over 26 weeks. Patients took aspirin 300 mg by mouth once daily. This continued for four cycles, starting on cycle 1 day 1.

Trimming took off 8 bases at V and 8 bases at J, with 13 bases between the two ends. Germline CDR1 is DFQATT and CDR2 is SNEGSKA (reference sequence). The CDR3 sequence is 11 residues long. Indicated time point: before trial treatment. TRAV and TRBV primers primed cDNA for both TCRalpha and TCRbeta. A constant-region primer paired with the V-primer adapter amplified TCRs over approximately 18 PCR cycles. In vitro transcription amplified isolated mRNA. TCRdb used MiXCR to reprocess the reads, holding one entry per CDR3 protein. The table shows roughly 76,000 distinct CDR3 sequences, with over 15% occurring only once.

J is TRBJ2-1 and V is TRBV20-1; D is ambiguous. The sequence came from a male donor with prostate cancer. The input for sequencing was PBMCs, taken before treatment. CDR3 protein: CSPSKVDEQFF. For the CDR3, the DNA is TGCAGTCCCAGTAAGGTCGATGAGCAGTTCTTC.